The next 30 T cell receptor beta chains were all read from a single sample in a study of T-cell reconstitution after alpha-beta-depleted transplantation in children. For TCRbeta, the library was prepared with unique molecular identifiers. TCRdb processed the PCR reads anew with MiXCR; each CDR3 protein has one entry. The sample has about 600,000 distinct CDR3 sequences, roughly a tenth seen once. This specimen was PBMCs from the stem cell graft donor, taken from the stem cell graft. The receptors here all came from a human donor who donated a stem cell graft to a child with acute myeloid leukemia.

This clonotype was found a few times. The junction and the germline gene differ at one end; a read error may be behind it. V usage is TRBV7-7 and J usage is TRBJ2-2; a weak D match, TRBD2 (5 bases). The CDR3 has 14 residues. Germline CDR1 is SSHAT and CDR2 is FNYEAQ (reference sequence). CDR3 sequence reads: CASSLARDDGELFF. CDR3 DNA: TGTGCTAGCAGCTTAGCCCGGGATGACGGGGAGCTGTTTTTT.

CDR3 sequence (DNA): TGTGCCAGCAGTTTTCCGTTGGCGGGAGAATTCCCCGGGGAGCTGTTTTTT. Residues: CASSFPLAGEFPGELFF. The chain carries TRBV12-3 or TRBV12-4 and TRBJ2-2; 7 bases are a match to TRBD2. V trimming: 3 bases; J trimming: 6 bases; junction bases outside the gene matches: 13. The CDR3 is 17 residues long.

V and J are TRBV25-1 and TRBJ1-1; D perhaps matches TRBD1 (5 bases). V was cut by 5 bases and J by 10 bases, with 20 bases left in between. The CDR3 is made up of 14 amino acids. Germline assignment: CDR1 MGHDK and CDR2 SYGVNS. CDR3 sequence reads: CASSSQSSRDRAFF. The CDR3 DNA reads TGTGCCAGCAGTTCTCAGAGTAGCAGGGATCGAGCTTTCTTT.

V is TRBV3-1 and J is TRBJ2-7; D is unclear. The CDR3 extends over 14 amino acids. Germline V gene data show CDR1 as LGHDT and CDR2 as YNNKEL (reference sequence). Trimming pared 4 bases from V and 5 bases from J, leaving 15 bases between. The CDR3 is CASSLSKQSHEQYF. The CDR3 coding sequence is TGTGCCAGCAGCCTATCAAAGCAATCCCACGAGCAGTACTTC.

This clonotype was counted between two and nine times. J is TRBJ2-3 and V is TRBV12-3 or TRBV12-4; 14 bases are a match to TRBD2. The CDR3 contains 17 residues. The V gene end was trimmed by 3 bases and the J gene end by 6 bases; junction bases not matched to a gene: 8. Here the CDR3 DNA reads TGTGCCAGCAGTTTTCAGACTAGCGGGAGGGCCGCGGATACGCAGTATTTT. Amino acids: CASSFQTSGRAADTQYF.

This clonotype was counted only a few times. The rearrangement links TRBV7-2 to TRBJ2-7, with TRBD2 matching over 10 bases. J was trimmed by 7 bases and V by 5 bases; bases with no gene match: 11. The germline V gene encodes CDR1 SGHTA and CDR2 FQGNSA. This CDR3 region has 15 residues. Written as DNA, the CDR3 is TGTGCCAGCAGCACCTCTAGCGGGAGAGCCGGGGAGCAGTACTTC. Translating it yields CASSTSSGRAGEQYF.

V is TRBV29-1 and J is TRBJ1-5; 7 bases agree with TRBD1. Trimming removed 5 bases from V and 7 bases from J; junction bases left unmatched: 8. CDR3 length: 13 residues. Germline assignment: CDR1 SQVTM and CDR2 ANQGSEA. CDR3 residues: CSVQRGRGQPQHF. CDR3 DNA sequence: TGCAGCGTTCAGAGGGGGCGCGGACAGCCCCAGCATTTT.

Only a few counts were recorded for this clonotype. This chain links TRBV11-1 with TRBJ1-5; a possible D gene is TRBD1 (6 bases). Germline values: CDR1 SGHAT, CDR2 FQDESV (reference sequence). The CDR3 contains 18 residues. Trimming pared 3 bases from V and 1 base from J, leaving 19 bases between. CDR3 nucleotide sequence: TGTGCCAGCAGCTTTGGCCGCGGGGGGGCTGGAAGCAATCAGCCCCAGCATTTT. Its protein product is CASSFGRGGAGSNQPQHF.

The gene calls are TRBV5-1 and TRBJ2-3; 9 positions match TRBD2. The length of the CDR3 is 16 residues. Germline CDR1 and CDR2: SGHRS and YFSETQ. The V and J ends lost 4 bases and 2 bases, in that order; junction bases with no gene match: 8. CDR3 coding DNA: TGCGCCAGCAGCAGGGATAGCGGGAGAACCACAGATACGCAGTATTTT. Translation gives CASSRDSGRTTDTQYF.

This chain uses TRBV7-2 with TRBJ1-5; D is uncertain. V was clipped by 1 base and J by 6 bases, with 16 bases between them. The CDR3 has 16 amino acids. The germline V gene has CDR1 SGHTA and CDR2 FQGNSA. CDR3 amino acids: CASSLGSGRGVQPQHF. The CDR3 DNA sequence: TGTGCCAGCAGCTTAGGTAGCGGACGGGGTGTTCAGCCCCAGCATTTT.

This clonotype is medium-sized. The V and J genes are TRBV29-1 and TRBJ1-3; D might be TRBD1 (6 bases). The CDR3 totals 12 residues. CDR1 is SQVTM and CDR2 is ANQGSEA in the germline V gene. Trimming left V 7 bases short and J 4 bases short, with 11 bases between. The CDR3: CSASGQGNTIYF. CDR3 in DNA: TGCAGCGCCTCCGGACAGGGAAACACCATATATTTT. The entire variable domain, with the rest obtained from reference TRBV29-1 and TRBJ1-3, is as follows: SAVISQKPSRDICQRGTSLTIQCQVDSQVTMMFWYRQQPGQSLTLIATANQGSEATYESGFVIDKFPISRPNLTFSTLTVSNMSPEDSSIYLCSASGQGNTIYFGEGSWLTVV.

This clonotype was observed a handful of times. This chain connects TRBV7-3 to TRBJ2-1; TRBD1 aligns across 9 bases. This CDR3 has 15 amino acids. Germline assignment: CDR1 SGHTA and CDR2 FQGTGA. V was clipped by 5 bases and J by 4 bases; unmatched bases: 6. For the CDR3, the DNA is TGTGCCAGCAGCCCACAGGGGGCCGAGTACAATGAGCAGTTCTTC. Protein: CASSPQGAEYNEQFF.

This clonotype was counted only a few times. The chain recombines TRBV6-1 with TRBJ1-5; D possibly corresponds to TRBD1 (5 bases). In germline, CDR1 is MNHNS, CDR2 SASEGT. Between the trimmed V and J ends, which lost 7 bases and 3 bases, there was a span of 13 bases. The CDR3 is 14 residues long. The DNA for the CDR3 is TGTGCCAGCACCCTTGACAGATCCAATCAGCCCCAGCATTTT. As protein: CASTLDRSNQPQHF.

The CDR3: CASSLFQRIHRSNQPQHF. The CDR3 DNA follows: TGTGCCAGCAGTTTATTCCAGAGGATACACAGAAGCAATCAGCCCCAGCATTTT. The genes are TRBV28 and TRBJ1-5; D gene ambiguous. CDR3 length equals 18 residues. Per the germline V gene, CDR1 is MDHEN and CDR2 is SYDVKM. V was shortened by 1 base and J by 1 base, with 17 bases between the two germline ends. Full variable domain (remainder filled in from reference TRBV28 and TRBJ1-5): DVKVTQSSRYLVKRTGEKVFLECVQDMDHENMFWYRQDPGLGLRLIYFSYDVKMKEKGDIPEGYSVSREKKERFSLILESASTNQTSMYLCASSLFQRIHRSNQPQHFGDGTRLSIL.

The chain combines TRBV24-1 with TRBJ2-1; D is ambiguous. There are 13 residues in the CDR3. V was clipped by 7 bases and J by 6 bases, with 12 bases between them. In germline, CDR1 is KGHDR, CDR2 SFDVKD. CDR3 protein: CATSEGPRNEQFF. The CDR3 region has the DNA TGTGCCACCAGCGAAGGCCCCCGCAATGAGCAGTTCTTC.

This clonotype was observed many times. The chain has TRBV5-1 and TRBJ2-7; 7 bases agree with TRBD2. The CDR3 is made up of 14 amino acids. V gave up 1 base and J gave up 5 bases; unmatched junction bases: 6. Germline CDR1 SGHRS, CDR2 YFSETQ. CDR3 residues: CASSLSVGGNEQYF. The CDR3 nucleotides are TGCGCCAGCAGCTTGTCGGTCGGGGGGAACGAGCAGTACTTC.

The chain employs TRBV20-1 and TRBJ1-2; TRBD1 is a possible D gene (5 bases). There are 15 residues in the CDR3. Between the trimmed V and J ends, which lost 0 bases and 7 bases, there was a span of 18 bases. Germline values: CDR1 DFQATT, CDR2 SNEGSKA (reference sequence). This chain's CDR3 is CSARDAGTITIGYTF. The CDR3 coding sequence is TGCAGTGCTAGAGATGCAGGGACCATAACTATTGGCTACACCTTC.

This clonotype appeared a few times. V usage is TRBV6-1 and J usage is TRBJ2-7; 11 bases are shared with TRBD2. The CDR3 length is 15 residues. CDR1 and CDR2 (germline): MNHNS, SASEGT. Trimming cost V 6 bases and J 3 bases; bases outside gene matches: 7. Here the CDR3 reads CASRLKTSGNYEQYF. The CDR3, as DNA: TGTGCCAGCAGACTCAAGACTAGCGGGAACTACGAGCAGTACTTC.

The sample holds a few counts of this clonotype. The chain is built from TRBV28 and TRBJ2-4; D might be TRBD1 (6 bases). V was cut by 5 bases and J by 8 bases, with 10 bases left in between. There are 12 residues in the CDR3. Germline CDR1 reads MDHEN; CDR2 reads SYDVKM. This CDR3 reads CASSIQGYIQYF. In DNA form, the CDR3 reads TGTGCCAGCAGTATACAGGGATACATTCAGTACTTC.

This clonotype was counted only a few times. This chain links TRBV29-1 with TRBJ2-1; 11 bases align to TRBD2. The CDR3 extends over 16 amino acids. V lost 6 bases to trimming and J lost 4 bases; unmatched junction nucleotides: 11. The V gene's germline CDR1 is SQVTM and CDR2 ANQGSEA. This CDR3 reads CSVEPGLADNYNEQFF. In DNA form, the CDR3 reads TGCAGCGTCGAACCGGGACTAGCGGACAATTACAATGAGCAGTTCTTC.

The V and J genes are TRBV20-1 and TRBJ1-4; 10 bases map to TRBD1. Germline V lookup: CDR1 DFQATT, CDR2 SNEGSKA (reference sequence). J gave up 8 bases and V 1 base, and 13 bases lay outside the gene matches. The CDR3 totals 17 residues. The CDR3 nucleotides read TGCAGTGCTAGAGGGATCGATCAGGGACAGGGGATGGAAAAACTGTTTTTT. Its translation: CSARGIDQGQGMEKLFF.

The rearrangement joins TRBV27 to TRBJ1-2, with D perhaps TRBD1 (6 bases). The CDR3 is made up of 17 amino acids. Germline assignment: CDR1 MNHEY and CDR2 SMNVEV (reference sequence). The V end was cut by 5 bases, the J end by 0 bases, with 19 bases between. The CDR3, as DNA: TGTGCCAGCAGTCCCCGGACAGCCACAGGGACTAACTATGGCTACACCTTC. Residues: CASSPRTATGTNYGYTF.

This clonotype was detected many times. The gene calls are TRBV7-9 and TRBJ1-2, with D uncertain. Trimming left V 3 bases short and J 7 bases short, with 9 bases between. CDR3 length equals 12 residues. Germline loops: CDR1 SEHNR, CDR2 FQNEAQ (reference sequence). CDR3 in amino acids: CASSFDKGGYTF. The CDR3 DNA sequence: TGTGCCAGCAGCTTCGACAAGGGTGGCTACACCTTC.

The chain links TRBV21-1 to TRBJ1-2; the DNA was not used to check the table's D call, TRBD1. TRBV21-1 is an annotated pseudogene. This CDR3 is 12 amino acids long. The DNA for the CDR3 is TGTGCCAGCAGCGGACAGGCCTATGGCTACACCTTC. Translation gives CASSGQAYGYTF.

The V and J genes are TRBV15 and TRBJ1-1; D not resolved. The length of the CDR3 is 14 residues. CDR1 is LNHNV, CDR2 YYDKDF, per germline (reference sequence). V was pared by 6 bases and J by 3 bases, with 14 bases between. CDR3 in amino acids: CATRRTAGDTEAFF. DNA of the CDR3: TGTGCCACCAGAAGGACGGCCGGTGACACTGAAGCTTTCTTT.

This clonotype was counted ten times or more. This chain joins TRBV6-2 or TRBV6-3 and TRBJ2-1, with TRBD2 matching 13 bases. Germline V CDR1 and CDR2: MNHEY, SVGEGT. The junction had 8 bases not matched to a gene; V was cut back by 0 bases and J by 0 bases. This CDR3 is built from 20 residues. The CDR3 reads CASSYSIPRLAGGSYNEQFF. The CDR3 DNA reads as TGTGCCAGCAGTTACTCGATTCCTCGACTAGCGGGAGGCTCCTACAATGAGCAGTTCTTC.

The sample holds many counts of this clonotype. This chain uses TRBV10-3 with TRBJ2-7; TRBD1 aligns across 8 bases. The germline CDR1 and CDR2 sequences are ENHRY and SYGVKD. J lost 5 bases, V lost 3 bases, and 9 bases had no gene match. This CDR3 region has 15 residues. The CDR3 nucleotides are TGTGCCATCAGTGAATCCAGACAGGGGACCGACGAGCAGTACTTC. As protein: CAISESRQGTDEQYF.

This clonotype occurred many times. The V and J genes are TRBV29-1 and TRBJ2-5; D perhaps matches TRBD2 (6 bases). Germline loops: CDR1 SQVTM, CDR2 ANQGSEA. The CDR3 has 12 residues. Trimming took 4 bases from V and 1 from J, leaving 7 bases between them. CDR3 sequence reads: CSVAEGQETQYF. The DNA of the CDR3 is TGCAGCGTTGCGGAGGGCCAAGAGACCCAGTACTTC. The whole variable domain, filled in from reference TRBV29-1 and TRBJ2-5, reads SAVISQKPSRDICQRGTSLTIQCQVDSQVTMMFWYRQQPGQSLTLIATANQGSEATYESGFVIDKFPISRPNLTFSTLTVSNMSPEDSSIYLCSVAEGQETQYFGPGTRLLVL.

V and J are TRBV2 and TRBJ2-3; TRBD1 matches 8 bases. Germline V CDR1 and CDR2: SNHLY, FYNNEI. Trimming removed 10 bases from V and 1 base from J; junction bases left unmatched: 13. This CDR3 is 16 amino acids long. The CDR3 nucleotides are TGTGCCACCTTAGAGGACAGGGCTGGGGGCACAGATACGCAGTATTTT. Translation: CATLEDRAGGTDTQYF.

This clonotype turned up a few times. The chain uses TRBV24-1 and TRBJ1-2; the D is unclear. CDR1 is KGHDR, CDR2 SFDVKD, per germline. This CDR3 is built from 13 residues. V was clipped by 6 bases and J by 4 bases, with 11 bases between them. The CDR3 loop is CATSSTELYGYTF. CDR3 in DNA: TGTGCCACCAGTTCCACCGAGCTCTATGGCTACACCTTC.